The 21 T cell receptor beta chains given below trace back to one sample, sequenced in a study of blood T cell repertoires in COVID-19. Repertoires were generated with immunoSEQ multiplex PCR, while TCRdb's copy carries only in-frame clones and drops some. The sample contains 71,000 or so clones, about 86% of which appear only once. Sequenced sample: peripheral blood. These receptors came from a man at least 80 years old in a cohort sampled during active COVID-19.

The chain employs TRBV4-3 and TRBJ1-1; D call uncertain. Deletions cut 2 bases from V and 1 base from J, with 11 bases between. This CDR3 has 15 amino acids. Germline V CDR1 and CDR2: LGHNA, YSLEER. CDR3 in DNA: TGCGCCAGCAGCCAATCAAGTGCGGGGAACACTGAAGCTTTCTTT. Translated: CASSQSSAGNTEAFF.

The chain couples TRBV10-3 to TRBJ1-6; TRBD1 matches 8 bases. The CDR3 runs 17 residues. The ends lost 2 bases at V and 7 bases at J; junction bases unmatched: 10. Germline CDR1 and CDR2: ENHRY and SYGVKD. In DNA form, the CDR3 reads TGTGCCATCAGTGAGAGTGCCAGACAGGGGTGGAATTCACCCCTCCACTTT. Protein product: CAISESARQGWNSPLHF.

This rearrangement joins TRBV27 to TRBJ2-2, with a weak D call TRBD1 (6 bases). In germline, CDR1 is MNHEY, CDR2 SMNVEV (reference sequence). V was pared by 5 bases and J by 4 bases, with 20 bases between. The CDR3 contains 17 residues. The CDR3 coding sequence is TGTGCCAGCAGTCCTAGCTGGGGGCAACGCACCACCGGGGAGCTGTTTTTT. It codes for CASSPSWGQRTTGELFF.

This sequence joins TRBV6-5 and TRBJ1-4; 7 bases fit TRBD1. The CDR3 length is 16 residues. V trimming: 3 bases; J trimming: 4 bases; junction bases outside the gene matches: 8. Germline V gene data show CDR1 as MNHEY and CDR2 as SVGAGI. The chain's CDR3 is CASSYSPGQLNEKLFF. For the CDR3, the DNA is TGTGCCAGCAGTTATTCTCCGGGACAGCTTAATGAAAAACTGTTTTTT.

V gene TRBV5-5 combines with J gene TRBJ2-5, with TRBD2 as a possible D gene (5 bases). Trimming stripped 10 bases from V and 2 bases from J, with 15 bases between. The germline CDR1 and CDR2 sequences are SGHKS and YYEKEE (reference sequence). CDR3 size: 13 residues. CDR3 bases: TGTGCCGCTGGGAGAAGTAGTCAAGAGACCCAGTACTTC. Translated: CAAGRSSQETQYF. Full variable domain (remainder filled in from reference TRBV5-5 and TRBJ2-5): DAGVTQSPTHLIKTRGQQVTLRCSPISGHKSVSWYQQVLGQGPQFIFQYYEKEERGRGNFPDRFSARQFPNYSSELNVNALLLGDSALYLCAAGRSSQETQYFGPGTRLLVL.

V and J are TRBV10-3 and TRBJ1-6; D gene ambiguous. Germline assignment: CDR1 ENHRY and CDR2 SYGVKD. The CDR3 spans 13 residues. Trimming stripped 0 bases from V and 8 bases from J, with 5 bases between. CDR3 sequence (DNA): TGTGCCATCAGTGAGTCACGGGATTCACCCCTCCACTTT. It yields the protein CAISESRDSPLHF.

This chain connects TRBV7-2 to TRBJ1-4; TRBD1 matches 7 bases. Germline values: CDR1 SGHTA, CDR2 FQGNSA. J was trimmed by 8 bases and V by 4 bases; bases with no gene match: 7. The CDR3 totals 14 residues. CDR3 sequence: CASSSGGLGEKLFF. CDR3 sequence (DNA): TGTGCCAGCAGCTCAGGGGGGCTGGGAGAAAAACTGTTTTTT.

The CDR3 DNA reads as TGTGCCAGCAGCGTTCTGTCTGGGGCCGAGCAGTTCTTC. Residues: CASSVLSGAEQFF. The chain links TRBV9 to TRBJ2-1, with D possibly being TRBD1 (5 bases). The CDR3 consists of 13 residues. Germline CDR1 SGDLS, CDR2 YYNGEE. Trimming pared 2 bases from V and 10 bases from J, leaving 13 bases between.

The rearrangement links TRBV28 to TRBJ1-4, with D uncertain. The CDR3 length is 15 residues. The V gene's germline CDR1 is MDHEN and CDR2 SYDVKM. V gave up 8 bases and J gave up 1 base, with 14 bases separating them. The CDR3 DNA reads as TGTGCCAGCCAGTTCTTACGGGGAACTAATGAAAAACTGTTTTTT. It encodes CASQFLRGTNEKLFF. Together with reference TRBV28 and TRBJ1-4, the CDR3 gives the full variable domain: DVKVTQSSRYLVKRTGEKVFLECVQDMDHENMFWYRQDPGLGLRLIYFSYDVKMKEKGDIPEGYSVSREKKERFSLILESASTNQTSMYLCASQFLRGTNEKLFFGSGTQLSVL.

J is TRBJ2-2 and V is TRBV27, with 15 nucleotides matching TRBD2. The CDR3 has 19 amino acids. Looked up from germline, CDR1 is MNHEY and CDR2 is SMNVEV (reference sequence). V shed 3 bases, J shed 4 bases, and the junction held 9 bases outside the gene matches. The chain's CDR3 is CASSFLGLAGGASTGELFF. The CDR3 DNA is TGTGCCAGCAGTTTTTTGGGACTAGCGGGGGGCGCGAGCACCGGGGAGCTGTTTTTT.

CDR3 nucleotide sequence: TGTGCCACCAGTGAGTCCGGGGGGGGTGACTATGGCTACACCTTC. Protein product: CATSESGGGDYGYTF. The chain couples TRBV24-1 to TRBJ1-2; a possible D gene is TRBD1 (5 bases). Trimming took off 4 bases at V and 3 bases at J, with 14 bases between the two ends. The CDR3 is 15 residues long. Per the germline V gene, CDR1 is KGHDR and CDR2 is SFDVKD.

V is TRBV4-2 and J is TRBJ2-1; D ambiguous. The V and J ends lost 0 bases and 0 bases respectively, with 6 bases between them. This CDR3 has 15 amino acids. Germline assignment: CDR1 LGHNA and CDR2 YNFKEQ. DNA for the CDR3: TGTGCCAGCAGCCAAGATCGGAGCTCCTACAATGAGCAGTTCTTC. Its translation: CASSQDRSSYNEQFF.

The gene calls are TRBV29-1 and TRBJ1-1, with 9 bases that match TRBD1. CDR1 is SQVTM and CDR2 is ANQGSEA in the germline V gene. The CDR3 sequence is 13 residues long. Losses at the gene ends were 7 bases for V and 0 bases for J; bases not matched to a gene: 3. The CDR3 reads CSADRGVNTEAFF. Written as DNA, the CDR3 is TGCAGCGCCGACAGGGGGGTGAACACTGAAGCTTTCTTT.

This chain links TRBV27 with TRBJ2-1, with 9 bases fitting TRBD1. J gave up 4 bases and V 7 bases, and 11 bases lay outside the gene matches. CDR1 MNHEY and CDR2 SMNVEV come from the germline V gene (reference sequence). The CDR3 runs to 16 residues. The CDR3 nucleotides read TGTGCCAGCATCGGACAGGGGAACAGGAAATACAATGAGCAGTTCTTC. Its protein is CASIGQGNRKYNEQFF.

V is TRBV5-1 and J is TRBJ2-5, with a tentative D call TRBD1 (6 bases). Germline loops: CDR1 SGHRS, CDR2 YFSETQ. The ends were cut back, 4 bases at V and 5 bases at J, with 24 bases in the middle. The CDR3 is made up of 17 amino acids. The CDR3 sequence: CASSPERVGGLGETQYF. The CDR3, as DNA: TGCGCCAGCAGCCCGGAACGTGTTGGGGGCTTAGGGGAGACCCAGTACTTC.

This chain joins TRBV16 and TRBJ1-5; D ambiguous. The germline V and J ends were trimmed by 1 base and 7 bases, with 14 bases remaining between them. Germline lookup yields CDR1 KGHSY and CDR2 FQNENV. This CDR3 is 15 amino acids long. The CDR3 region is CASSQLGEVDQPQHF. CDR3 DNA sequence: TGTGCCAGCAGCCAATTAGGAGAGGTCGACCAGCCCCAGCATTTT.

The rearrangement links TRBV5-1 to TRBJ1-2; TRBD1 agrees at 9 bases. Germline values: CDR1 SGHRS, CDR2 YFSETQ. V shed 4 bases, J shed 9 bases, and the junction held 4 bases outside the gene matches. The CDR3 is made up of 12 amino acids. CDR3 residues: CASSAGQGSYTF. In DNA, the CDR3 is TGCGCCAGCAGCGCAGGACAGGGGAGCTACACCTTC.

The CDR3 spells CASSQDSLRAEAFF. The CDR3, as DNA: TGTGCCAGCAGCCAAGATTCACTGAGGGCTGAAGCTTTCTTT. This chain joins TRBV3-1 (or the pseudogene TRBV3-2) and TRBJ1-1; D remains unclear. Germline lookup yields CDR1 LGHDT and CDR2 YNNKEL (reference sequence). The CDR3 has 14 residues. Trimming stripped 0 bases from V and 6 bases from J, with 11 bases between.

The gene calls are TRBV5-1 and TRBJ2-2, with 7 bases aligning to TRBD1. V gave up 3 bases and J gave up 1 base; unmatched junction bases: 6. The CDR3 has 16 residues. CDR1 and CDR2 from the germline V gene are SGHRS and YFSETQ. This chain's CDR3 is CASSSDRVRNTGELFF. The CDR3, as DNA: TGCGCCAGCAGCTCAGACAGGGTTCGGAACACCGGGGAGCTGTTTTTT.

The chain recombines TRBV5-1 with TRBJ2-1, with TRBD1 identical over 8 bases. Germline lookup yields CDR1 SGHRS and CDR2 YFSETQ. J lost 4 bases, V lost 4 bases, and 4 bases had no gene match. The CDR3 is made up of 14 amino acids. The CDR3 nucleotides are TGCGCCAGCAGCACGGGGACAGGATACAATGAGCAGTTCTTC. Translated: CASSTGTGYNEQFF.

The V gene is TRBV5-4, the J gene TRBJ1-6; D is unresolved. Germline V CDR1 and CDR2: SGHNT, YYREEE (reference sequence). This CDR3 is 15 amino acids long. Trimming took 2 bases from V and 4 from J, leaving 10 bases between them. DNA for the CDR3: TGTGCCAGCAGCTTCGGGTCTGAGTATAATTCACCCCTCCACTTT. This gives the protein CASSFGSEYNSPLHF.